The text below deals with one T cell receptor beta chain. This clone was detected a few times. It lacks a known antigen. It has no much larger one-base neighbor in the sample; base qualities were not kept. The sample originates from a study of beta chain features in type 1 diabetes (dated by TCRdb to the late 2010s). Background for the entire study: Mean age, gender distribution, total cell number and subset yield did not differ between patients and healthy donors. Across all samples, some 100,000,000 sorted cells were examined, and cell number per subset correlated strongly with RNA yield. Whereas all 30 or so donors provided naive and central memory subsets, regulatory and stem cell-like memory subsets were isolated from just 8 patients and about 8 healthy donors. The study compared TCRB repertoires of sorted circulating CD4+ T cell subsets between recently diagnosed type 1 diabetes patients and matched healthy donors. On the study overall, not on this receptor specifically: Because small numbers of individuals were included in the HLA sub-analyses, any influence of HLA type on TCRB rearrangement was left unresolved. Type 1 diabetes patients showed a moderate but significant shortening of TCRB CDR3 length in all four CD4+ subsets. Because cDNA was sequenced instead of genomic DNA, activated cells with high expression could be over-represented, although the groups did not differ in activation or CD3 levels. Naive, central memory and regulatory TCRB repertoires appeared to be more alike among patients than among healthy donors. At VDJ recombination sites, type 1 diabetes patients had fewer insertions and more deleted nucleotides, which implies abnormalities in thymic rearrangement. Shorter templates might be favored by PCR, yet because patient and control samples were amplified and corrected together, any such skew would affect both groups equally.

All of the isolated RNA was reverse transcribed with the High Capacity cDNA Reverse Transcription Kit, so expressed TCRB transcripts were sequenced. Deep immunoSEQ sequencing was applied to naive, central memory and regulatory T cell samples, giving an average of approximately 4 million total reads per sample. Sorted cells were lysed in RLT buffer, and RNA was extracted using DNase-treated RNeasy Micro or Mini kits according to cell number. To prevent cross-contamination, each cell subset was processed individually, whereas patient and healthy donor samples were processed jointly. Using the immunoSEQ multiplex PCR, TCRB sequences were amplified from cDNA into 87-bp fragments spanning the CDR3 region. Sequencing of the amplicons was done on the Illumina HiSeq platform. For the original study's pipeline: PCR bias was corrected computationally using synthetic template baselines, and reads within Hamming distance 2 were collapsed, with unmergeable singletons discarded. Reads were aligned against IMGT to assign V, D and J genes, CDR3 length and insertions or deletions at six rearrangement sites. Within each subset, clonotype counts were normalized to the number of sorted cells before true diversity and Gini coefficients were calculated with the tcR R package. The overlap coefficient, calculated on TCRB nucleotide sequences, was used to quantify repertoire sharing. Out-of-frame TCRB sequences from naive cells were analyzed to stand in for the pre-selection repertoire. Imported from immuneACCESS, the table was reduced by TCRdb to in-frame sequences with V and J called. These copies leave out some clones; in studies compared against another copy, an unresolved V gene accounts for under half, and the cause of the remainder is not known. V, J and clone size derive from that table, while D and trimming were established from the DNA sequence. The sample profile shows about 650,000 clones; 12% of them were found once. The top ten clonotypes cover more than 0.09% of the sample.

The germline ends are 10 bases apart after V is trimmed by 8 bases and J by 8 bases. The CDR3 starts with the cysteine, ends with the phenylalanine, and has 11 residues. Just CDR3 DNA is preserved here, 33 bases in frame from base 1. Based on the germline V gene (reference sequence), the CDR1 and CDR2 sequences are SEHNR and FQNEAQ. A single peripheral blood draw of around 0.11 L on average was collected from each donor into heparinised tubes. Naive, central memory, regulatory and stem cell-like memory CD4+ T cells were sorted on a BD FACSAria II using a panel including CD45RO, CCR7, CD25, CD127, CD95 and CD27. All sorted populations exceeded 98% purity. Right away, PBMCs were isolated by Lymphoprep density gradient centrifugation and were stained directly, with no culture step. So that batch effects would be minimized, each experiment stained and sorted samples in pairs, pairing one healthy donor with one patient.

The sample taken for sequencing was naive CD4+ T cells from blood. The cell subset or site label for this specimen denotes: true naive CD4+ T cells. The TCR originated in a man aged 25-40 years with type 1 diabetes. Recombination linked TRBV7-9 to TRBJ2-1; the D region is possibly TRBD1 or TRBD2, each matching across 5 bases. The sequenced DNA: TGTGCCAGCGTCGGGGCCCATGAGCAGTTCTTC. Translated, it reads CASVGAHEQFF.